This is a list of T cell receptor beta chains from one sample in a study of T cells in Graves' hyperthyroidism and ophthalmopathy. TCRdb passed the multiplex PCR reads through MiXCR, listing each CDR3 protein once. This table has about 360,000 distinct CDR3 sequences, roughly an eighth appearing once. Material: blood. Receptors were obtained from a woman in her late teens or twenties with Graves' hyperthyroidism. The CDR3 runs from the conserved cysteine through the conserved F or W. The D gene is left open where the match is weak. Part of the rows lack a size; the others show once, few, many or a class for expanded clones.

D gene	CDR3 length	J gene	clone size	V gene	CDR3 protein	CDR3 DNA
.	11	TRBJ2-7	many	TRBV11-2	CASSPAVEQYF	TGTGCCAGCAGCCCGGCGGTTGAGCAGTACTTC
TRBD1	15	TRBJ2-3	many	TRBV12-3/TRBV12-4	CASSPGRGRTDTQYF	TGTGCCAGCAGTCCCGGAAGGGGGCGCACAGATACGCAGTATTTT
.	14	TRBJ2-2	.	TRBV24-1	CATSDAGGTGELFF	TGTGCCACCAGTGATGCGGGTGGAACCGGGGAGCTGTTTTTT
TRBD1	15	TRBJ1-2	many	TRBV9	CASSVNRDRFYGYTF	TGTGCCAGCAGCGTCAACCGGGACAGGTTCTATGGCTACACCTTC
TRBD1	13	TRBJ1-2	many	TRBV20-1	CSDLKQGIYGYTF	TGCAGTGATCTGAAACAGGGGATATATGGCTACACCTTC
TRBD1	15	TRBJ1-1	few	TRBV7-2	CASSFSTGATTEAFF	TGTGCCAGCAGCTTTTCCACAGGGGCGACCACTGAAGCTTTCTTT
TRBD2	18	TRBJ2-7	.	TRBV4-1	CASSQGALAGGPLYEQYF	TGCGCCAGCAGCCAAGGGGCGTTAGCGGGAGGGCCACTCTACGAGCAGTACTTC
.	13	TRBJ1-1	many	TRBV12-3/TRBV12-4	CASSPVSTVEAFF	TGTGCCAGCAGCCCCGTAAGTACGGTTGAAGCTTTCTTT
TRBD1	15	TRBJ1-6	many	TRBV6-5	CASSYSSGGVSPLHF	TGTGCCAGCAGTTACTCGTCAGGGGGCGTTTCACCCCTCCACTTT
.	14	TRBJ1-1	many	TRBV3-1	CASSQLRGGTEAFF	TGTGCCAGCAGCCAATTGAGGGGGGGGACTGAAGCTTTCTTT
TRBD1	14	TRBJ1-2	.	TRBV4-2	CASSQETGGEGYTF	TGTGCCAGCAGCCAAGAAACAGGGGGCGAAGGCTACACCTTC
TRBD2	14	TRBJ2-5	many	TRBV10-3	CAISGGGPGETQYF	TGTGCCATCAGTGGCGGGGGGCCGGGAGAGACCCAGTACTTC
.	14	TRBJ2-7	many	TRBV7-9	CATDRAGRSYEQYF	TGTGCCACCGACCGGGCGGGCCGGTCCTACGAGCAGTACTTC
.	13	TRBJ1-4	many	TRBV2	CASRISKWEKLFF	TGTGCCAGCAGAATATCTAAGTGGGAAAAACTGTTTTTT
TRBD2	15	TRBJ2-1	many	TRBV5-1	CASSLVPRGAGGQFF	TGCGCCAGCAGCCTCGTCCCCCGTGGGGCGGGAGGGCAGTTCTTC
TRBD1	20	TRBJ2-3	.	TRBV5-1	CASSLARDGPQGASTDTQYF	TGCGCCAGCAGCTTGGCCCGAGACGGTCCGCAGGGGGCTAGCACAGATACGCAGTATTTT
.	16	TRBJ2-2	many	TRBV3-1	CASSPPGVRGTGELFF	TGTGCCAGCAGCCCCCCCGGAGTACGGGGCACCGGGGAGCTGTTTTTT
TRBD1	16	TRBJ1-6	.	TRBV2	CASSGQGAVVSSPLHF	TGTGCCAGCAGTGGGCAGGGGGCCGTCGTGAGTTCACCCCTCCACTTT